The 20 T cell receptor beta chains given below trace back to one sample, sequenced in a study of T cells in Graves' hyperthyroidism and ophthalmopathy (dated by TCRdb to the late 2010s). The library was prepared using multiplex PCR. The run used an Illumina HiSeq 2000. TCR beta CDR3 regions were amplified from RNA transcripts. A first-round RT-PCR of the TCR CDR3 used the HTBI primer set with the Qiagen OneStep RT-PCR kit. Through fastp at Q25 and MiXCR, TCRdb rebuilt clones from the public reads, retaining in-frame beta chains. A single entry per CDR3 protein holds the most common genes and DNA from its merged rows. This sample has some 440,000 distinct CDR3 sequences in its table, and 15% to 18% of those were observed once. Roughly 14% of the sample comes from the top ten. The sequenced sample was blood. All receptors come from a woman aged 18-30 years with Graves' hyperthyroidism.

This clonotype was counted ten times or more. The chain joins TRBV5-1 to TRBJ2-2, with TRBD2 as a possible D gene (5 bases). The germline V gene has CDR1 SGHRS and CDR2 YFSETQ. Trimming took off 4 bases at V and 8 bases at J, with 12 bases between the two ends. This CDR3 spans 13 amino acids. The CDR3 loop is CASSLLPGGELFF. CDR3 sequence (DNA): TGCGCCAGCAGCCTCCTCCCGGGGGGGGAGCTGTTTTTT.

This clonotype was seen only a few times. The chain has TRBV27 and TRBJ2-2; D gene uncertain. V gave up 5 bases and J gave up 4 bases, with 17 bases separating them. The CDR3 has 16 amino acids. Germline loops: CDR1 MNHEY, CDR2 SMNVEV (reference sequence). Written as DNA, the CDR3 is TGTGCCAGCAGTCCCGGAGTTTGGGTTCCCACCGGGGAGCTGTTTTTT. Translating it yields CASSPGVWVPTGELFF.

Ten or more counts support this clonotype. The rearrangement joins TRBV28 to TRBJ2-5, with D maybe TRBD1 (5 bases). Germline lookup yields CDR1 MDHEN and CDR2 SYDVKM. The V end was cut by 7 bases, the J end by 7 bases, with 13 bases between. The CDR3 spans 12 residues. DNA of the CDR3: TGTGCCAGCACTATAAGGGGTGGGACCCAGTACTTC. It translates to CASTIRGGTQYF.

Note on this clonotype: This may come from a read error, since a much larger clone is one base off. The CDR3 DNA follows: TGTGCCAGCAGTAGAGCAGGGGGTGGTCAGCCCCAGCATTTT. This encodes CASSRAGGGQPQHF. The V gene is TRBV28, the J gene TRBJ1-5; the match to TRBD1 covers 7 bases. Germline V gene lookup returns CDR1 MDHEN and CDR2 SYDVKM. The CDR3 extends over 14 amino acids. J gave up 6 bases and V 5 bases, and 7 bases lay outside the gene matches.

This clonotype was seen a few times. This chain joins TRBV4-1 and TRBJ1-2; a possible D gene is TRBD1 (5 bases). CDR3 size: 16 residues. Deletions cut 1 base from V and 4 bases from J, with 16 bases between. Per the germline V gene, CDR1 is MGHRA and CDR2 is YSYEKL. CDR3 loop: CASSQAENVGAYGYTF. As DNA, the CDR3 is TGCGCCAGCAGCCAAGCGGAGAACGTAGGGGCCTATGGCTACACCTTC.

This clonotype was observed many times. V gene TRBV13 combines with J gene TRBJ2-6; possibly TRBD2 for D (6 bases). Germline loops: CDR1 PRHDT, CDR2 FYEKMQ (reference sequence). The CDR3 has 18 amino acids. Trimming pared 1 base from V and 0 bases from J, leaving 13 bases between. Here the CDR3 reads CASSLVGGFGSGANVLTF. The CDR3 nucleotides read TGTGCCAGCAGCTTAGTGGGGGGATTCGGCTCTGGGGCCAACGTCCTGACTTTC.

This clonotype was detected only a few times. This chain uses TRBV6-1 with TRBJ2-7; 7 bases map to TRBD1. The CDR3 has 16 residues. The trim removed 5 bases at V and 0 bases at J, leaving 10 bases unmatched. Germline loops: CDR1 MNHNS, CDR2 SASEGT. In DNA, the CDR3 is TGTGCCAGCAGTCAAAAAGGGGGCTCAGCCTCCTACGAGCAGTACTTC. Its protein is CASSQKGGSASYEQYF.

This clonotype was counted ten times or more. This chain connects TRBV28 to TRBJ2-5; TRBD2 matches 7 bases. There are 15 residues in the CDR3. V was clipped by 4 bases and J by 4 bases; unmatched bases: 9. Per germline, CDR1 MDHEN and CDR2 SYDVKM. In nucleotides, the CDR3 is TGTGCCAGCAGTTGGGGGGGTAGCCCTACAGAGACCCAGTACTTC. Translating gives CASSWGGSPTETQYF.

This clonotype was detected ten times or more. The genes are TRBV18 and TRBJ2-1, with 11 bases aligning to TRBD1. The CDR3 length is 15 residues. From germline, CDR1 is KGHSH and CDR2 LQKENI. Germline trimming cut 4 bases from V and 4 bases from J; bases unmatched to any gene: 3. The CDR3 coding sequence is TGTGCCAGCTCACAACGGGACAGGGGGTACAATGAGCAGTTCTTC. Amino acid sequence: CASSQRDRGYNEQFF.

This clonotype has at least ten counts. J is TRBJ2-1 and V is TRBV20-1, with TRBD2 identical over 9 bases. Germline V lookup: CDR1 DFQATT, CDR2 SNEGSKA (reference sequence). Germline trimming cut 1 base from V and 8 bases from J; bases unmatched to any gene: 6. The CDR3 covers 14 residues. The CDR3 is CSARGEREVYEQFF. CDR3 coding DNA: TGCAGTGCTAGAGGCGAGCGGGAGGTCTATGAGCAGTTCTTC.

The chain is built from TRBV28 and TRBJ1-5; a possible D gene is TRBD1 (5 bases). V shed 2 bases and J shed 3 bases, with 17 bases lying between them. The CDR3 extends over 17 amino acids. Germline V lookup: CDR1 MDHEN, CDR2 SYDVKM. This CDR3 reads CASSLGAGTGNNQPQHF. The CDR3 DNA reads as TGTGCCAGCAGTTTAGGGGCCGGGACCGGTAACAATCAGCCCCAGCATTTT. Using reference TRBV28 and TRBJ1-5 for the parts outside the CDR3, the full variable domain is DVKVTQSSRYLVKRTGEKVFLECVQDMDHENMFWYRQDPGLGLRLIYFSYDVKMKEKGDIPEGYSVSREKKERFSLILESASTNQTSMYLCASSLGAGTGNNQPQHFGDGTRLSIL.

This clonotype came up a few times. This chain joins TRBV29-1 and TRBJ1-2, with 8 nucleotides matching TRBD1. CDR1 and CDR2 from the germline V gene are SQVTM and ANQGSEA. The CDR3 has 12 residues. The junction had 8 bases not matched to a gene; V was cut back by 6 bases and J by 8 bases. The CDR3 region is CSVRTGSKGYTF. CDR3 nucleotides: TGCAGCGTGAGGACAGGGTCTAAGGGCTACACCTTC.

The chain is built from TRBV6-1 and TRBJ1-3; D is perhaps TRBD1 (5 bases). This CDR3 contains 16 residues. V lost 2 bases and J 1 base, leaving 12 bases between the germline ends. CDR1 and CDR2 from the germline V gene are MNHNS and SASEGT. The CDR3 DNA sequence: TGTGCCAGCAGTGAATCTGGGACGCAGTCTGGAAACACCATATATTTT. Protein sequence: CASSESGTQSGNTIYF.

Ten or more counts support this clonotype. The rearrangement links TRBV28 to TRBJ2-5; 9 bases match TRBD1. CDR3 length: 13 residues. Germline CDR1 MDHEN, CDR2 SYDVKM. With V trimmed by 8 bases and J by 5 bases, 6 bases remained unmatched. The CDR3 coding sequence is TGTGCCAGCGGACAGGGGTTGGTGGAGACCCAGTACTTC. Protein product: CASGQGLVETQYF.

The chain couples TRBV6-1 to TRBJ1-1; D might be TRBD1 (5 bases). CDR1 and CDR2 (germline): MNHNS, SASEGT. Trimming took off 5 bases at V and 4 bases at J, with 17 bases between the two ends. The CDR3 sequence is 15 residues long. CDR3 nucleotide sequence: TGTGCCAGCAGTCAACGCAGACAGACGAGCACTGAAGCTTTCTTT. It translates to CASSQRRQTSTEAFF.

The sample holds many counts of this clonotype. This chain links TRBV28 with TRBJ2-1, with a tentative D call TRBD2 (5 bases). Germline assignment: CDR1 MDHEN and CDR2 SYDVKM. CDR3 length equals 15 residues. The V end was cut by 6 bases, the J end by 3 bases, with 15 bases between. The chain's CDR3 is CASSPRTLIYNEQFF. Here the CDR3 DNA reads TGTGCCAGCAGCCCCCGGACTCTTATCTACAATGAGCAGTTCTTC. The full variable domain, in which reference TRBV28 and TRBJ2-1 provide the parts outside the CDR3, is DVKVTQSSRYLVKRTGEKVFLECVQDMDHENMFWYRQDPGLGLRLIYFSYDVKMKEKGDIPEGYSVSREKKERFSLILESASTNQTSMYLCASSPRTLIYNEQFFGPGTRLTVL.

This clonotype has a count of ten or more. CDR3 sequence (DNA): TGCAGTGCTAGAATTCAGACTAGCGGGAGTTACGAGCAGTACTTC. Its translation: CSARIQTSGSYEQYF. V is TRBV20-1 and J is TRBJ2-7; TRBD2 matches at 12 bases. V was pared by 2 bases and J by 4 bases, with 6 bases of the junction left unmatched. Per germline, CDR1 DFQATT and CDR2 SNEGSKA (reference sequence). The CDR3 is 15 amino acids.

This clonotype was observed at least ten times. The rearrangement links TRBV7-3 to TRBJ2-1; TRBD2 agrees at 9 bases. V lost 5 bases to trimming and J lost 9 bases; unmatched junction nucleotides: 8. Per germline, CDR1 SGHTA and CDR2 FQGTGA. CDR3 length: 14 residues. The CDR3 DNA sequence: TGTGCCAGCAGCCCCGCGGGGGGGCTTAGTGAGCAGTTCTTC. As protein: CASSPAGGLSEQFF. Full variable domain (rest looked up from reference TRBV7-3 and TRBJ2-1): GAGVSQTPSNKVTEKGKYVELRCDPISGHTALYWYRQSLGQGPEFLIYFQGTGAADDSGLPNDRFFAVRPEGSVSTLKIQRTERGDSAVYLCASSPAGGLSEQFFGPGTRLTVL.

This clonotype appeared many times. This chain links TRBV12-3 or TRBV12-4 with TRBJ2-7; D not certain. This CDR3 spans 12 amino acids. V was pared by 6 bases and J by 6 bases, with 12 bases between. The DNA of the CDR3 is TGTGCCAGCAGCTTGGGGTTGTCCGAGCAGTACTTC. Translating gives CASSLGLSEQYF.

As to this clonotype: The conserved closing phenylalanine or tryptophan is absent in this CDR3, likely reflecting a read error. The genes are TRBV3-1 and TRBJ1-2; D unclear. From germline, CDR1 is LGHDT and CDR2 YNNKEL (reference sequence). The CDR3 runs to 12 residues. Between the trimmed V and J ends, which lost 1 base and 8 bases, there was a span of 8 bases. CDR3 sequence: CASSQVRGGYTL. CDR3 DNA: TGTGCCAGCAGCCAAGTCCGAGGCGGCTACACCCTC.